This T cell receptor (beta chain) was sequenced for a study of shared clonotypes between healthy human individuals. Study as a whole: Contributing individuals were a couple of females and a few males aged 18 to 49.

The authors distributed each subset's genomic DNA evenly over several immunoSEQ plates. Measured with immunoSEQ multiplex PCR; TCRdb has only the in-frame clones, and not every one. This sample has 450,000 to 600,000 clones; 79% occur once, and the top ten carry about an eighth. The study drew its donors from healthy HIV-negative adults without recent acute infections or vaccinations. J gave up 5 bases and V 0 bases, and 11 bases lay outside the gene matches. Germline CDR1 KGHSH, CDR2 LQKENI. This CDR3 has 18 residues. The chain uses TRBV18 and TRBJ1-1; 11 nucleotides line up with TRBD1. The sample consisted of PBMCs. The TCR originated in a middle-aged woman in good health. Some clones in this sample may be carry-over from other donors' samples. The CDR3 protein is CASSPPGLDRGHITEAFF. The CDR3 DNA follows: TGTGCCAGCTCACCACCGGGGTTGGACAGGGGGCATATAACTGAAGCTTTCTTT.